This passage covers 25 T cell receptor beta chains from one sample sequenced in a study of TIL therapy for anti-PD-1-resistant metastatic lung cancer. The time point here: pre-treatment sample, taken before nivolumab and TIL therapy. The immunoSEQ assay was v3. The repertoire was sequenced with immunoSEQ multiplex PCR; TCRdb's copy has only in-frame clones and lacks some. Counted here are tens of thousands of clones, roughly 84% occurring once; the ten biggest clones make up 2.5% to 3%. The source material was blood, sampled at baseline. The receptors were gathered from a person aged 25 to 80 with non-small cell lung cancer.

This clone was detected once. The chain recombines TRBV19 with TRBJ2-3, with TRBD2 matching over 8 bases. J gave up 2 bases and V 6 bases, and 19 bases lay outside the gene matches. The CDR3 contains 19 residues. Germline CDR1 reads LNHDA; CDR2 reads SQIVND (reference sequence). CDR3 region: CASRSAGTRESIHTDTQYF. The CDR3 bases are TGTGCCAGTAGGTCTGCCGGGACTAGAGAATCAATTCACACAGATACGCAGTATTTT.

This chain's CDR3 is CASSGGATNTGELFF. CDR3 nucleotides: TGTGCCAGCAGTGGGGGGGCTACGAACACCGGGGAGCTGTTTTTT. The rearrangement joins TRBV2 to TRBJ2-2; D is tentatively TRBD1 or TRBD2 (6 bases each). Germline values: CDR1 SNHLY, CDR2 FYNNEI. This CDR3 comprises 15 residues. Deletions cut 4 bases from V and 0 bases from J, with 9 bases between.

In the case of this clone: The junction shows a germline mismatch at one end, possibly a read error. The V call is TRBV3-1 (or the pseudogene TRBV3-2), the J call TRBJ1-4; D might be TRBD1 (5 bases). The CDR3 sequence is 12 residues long. Germline V gene data show CDR1 as LGHDT and CDR2 as YNNKEL (reference sequence). The CDR3 region is CASGVHSGTLVF. The CDR3 region has the DNA TGTGCCAGCGGAGTGCATTCCGGGACCTTGGTTTTT.

CDR3 sequence: CASSPVAGGEQFF. CDR3 sequence (DNA): TGTGCCAGCAGTCCAGTAGCGGGGGGAGAGCAGTTCTTC. V is TRBV12-3 or TRBV12-4 and J is TRBJ2-1, with 10 nucleotides matching TRBD2. J was trimmed by 10 bases and V by 5 bases; bases with no gene match: 5. The CDR3 is 13 amino acids.

This clone was found a few times. The V call is TRBV29-1, the J call TRBJ1-1; D perhaps matches TRBD1 (5 bases). V lost 4 bases and J lost 5, with 8 bases in between. CDR1 is SQVTM and CDR2 is ANQGSEA in the germline V gene. The CDR3 spans 11 residues. The CDR3 spells CSVVGVTEAFF. In DNA, the CDR3 is TGCAGCGTTGTAGGGGTGACTGAAGCTTTCTTT.

The chain carries TRBV5-1 and TRBJ1-1, with D unclear. The CDR3 runs to 14 residues. Trimming removed 0 bases from V and 2 bases from J, with 8 bases in between. Per germline, CDR1 SGHRS and CDR2 YFSETQ. The chain's CDR3 is CASSLATQNTEAFF. As DNA, the CDR3 is TGCGCCAGCAGCTTGGCCACACAAAACACTGAAGCTTTCTTT.

This clone was recorded once. V gene TRBV7-8 combines with J gene TRBJ2-1, with 8 bases aligning to TRBD2. Germline V lookup: CDR1 SGHVS, CDR2 FQNEAQ. Germline trimming cut 5 bases from V and 2 bases from J; bases unmatched to any gene: 14. The CDR3 is 18 amino acids. The CDR3 sequence is CASSLGLGRSYTYNEQFF. For the CDR3, the DNA is TGTGCCAGCAGCCTGGGACTAGGCCGAAGCTATACCTACAATGAGCAGTTCTTC.

This clone has more than one count but fewer than ten. The chain employs TRBV11-2 and TRBJ1-6, with D unresolved. CDR1 and CDR2 from the germline V gene are SGHAT and FQNNGV. The CDR3 spans 13 residues. V was pared by 0 bases and J by 10 bases, with 7 bases between. CDR3 amino acids: CASSLEPTSPLHF. CDR3 nucleotide sequence: TGTGCCAGCAGCTTAGAGCCTACCTCACCCCTCCACTTT.

The gene calls are TRBV6-6 and TRBJ2-2, with D tentatively TRBD2 (5 bases). Germline loops: CDR1 MNHNY, CDR2 SVGAGI (reference sequence). Trimming shortened V by 7 bases and J by 1 base, and 16 bases separated the two germline ends. The CDR3 contains 16 residues. CDR3 loop: CASTATYGLNTGELFF. Here the CDR3 DNA reads TGTGCCAGCACGGCCACTTACGGACTGAACACCGGGGAGCTGTTTTTT.

Written as DNA, the CDR3 is TGCGCCAGCAGCCAACCTTTCCGCCTTAACTATGGCTACACCTTC. Residues: CASSQPFRLNYGYTF. The rearrangement uses TRBV4-1 and TRBJ1-2; D gene unclear. Germline CDR1 MGHRA, CDR2 YSYEKL. V was cut by 2 bases and J by 1 base, with 11 bases left in between. The CDR3 is 15 amino acids.

The V and J genes are TRBV3-1 (or the pseudogene TRBV3-2) and TRBJ2-1, with 13 bases that match TRBD2. CDR3 length: 15 amino acids. The germline gives CDR1 LGHDT, CDR2 YNNKEL (reference sequence). After removal of 4 bases from V and 10 bases from J, the junction contained 7 bases not matched to a gene. The chain's CDR3 is CASSPPGLAGVEQFF. CDR3 DNA sequence: TGTGCCAGCAGCCCCCCCGGACTAGCGGGGGTGGAGCAGTTCTTC.

This clone showed up just a few times. The V call is TRBV7-9, the J call TRBJ1-1; TRBD1 matches 8 bases. The V and J ends lost 8 bases and 4 bases, in that order; junction bases with no gene match: 3. In germline, CDR1 is SEHNR, CDR2 FQNEAQ (reference sequence). This CDR3 is 12 amino acids long. In DNA form, the CDR3 reads TGTGCCAGCCGCAGGGGGCCCACTGAAGCTTTCTTT. Amino acid sequence: CASRRGPTEAFF.

This clone was seen just once. This chain connects TRBV27 to TRBJ1-2; TRBD1 might be the D (6 bases). This CDR3 contains 13 residues. CDR1 is MNHEY, CDR2 SMNVEV, per germline (reference sequence). V lost 2 bases and J lost 8, with 12 bases in between. The chain's CDR3 is CASSLGGSRGYTF. CDR3 in DNA: TGTGCCAGCAGTTTAGGGGGCTCCCGAGGCTACACCTTC.

The chain is built from TRBV4-1 and TRBJ2-7; D is ambiguous. Trimming left V 1 base short and J 2 bases short, with 12 bases between. CDR3 length: 15 residues. Germline V gene data show CDR1 as MGHRA and CDR2 as YSYEKL. CDR3 nucleotides: TGCGCCAGCAGCCAAGCGGACCTAGAGACCTACGAGCAGTACTTC. This gives the protein CASSQADLETYEQYF.

The chain combines TRBV25-1 with TRBJ2-1, with 9 bases fitting TRBD2. The CDR3 contains 16 residues. The germline V gene has CDR1 MGHDK and CDR2 SYGVNS. The V gene end was trimmed by 8 bases and the J gene end by 0 bases; junction bases not matched to a gene: 8. CDR3 sequence: CASSSGRTSSYNEQFF. Here the CDR3 DNA reads TGTGCCAGCTCCAGCGGGAGGACGAGCTCCTACAATGAGCAGTTCTTC.

The chain links TRBV5-4 to TRBJ2-2; D gene uncertain. This CDR3 is 20 amino acids long. V was clipped by 6 bases and J by 1 base, with 28 bases between them. Germline V gene lookup returns CDR1 SGHNT and CDR2 YYREEE (reference sequence). As DNA, the CDR3 is TGTGCCAGCAACCCTGACGCCTCCAAGGGCGATTCAGAGAACACCGGGGAGCTGTTTTTT. It codes for CASNPDASKGDSENTGELFF. The whole variable domain, filled in from reference TRBV5-4 and TRBJ2-2, reads ETGVTQSPTHLIKTRGQQVTLRCSSQSGHNTVSWYQQALGQGPQFIFQYYREEENGRGNFPPRFSGLQFPNYSSELNVNALELDDSALYLCASNPDASKGDSENTGELFFGEGSRLTVL.

The V and J genes are TRBV19 and TRBJ2-3; 14 bases align to TRBD2. Losses at the gene ends were 3 bases for V and 4 bases for J; bases not matched to a gene: 3. CDR1 and CDR2 (germline): LNHDA, SQIVND (reference sequence). CDR3 size: 16 residues. CDR3 loop: CASSIGLAGGPDTQYF. The DNA for the CDR3 is TGTGCCAGTAGTATCGGACTAGCGGGAGGCCCAGATACGCAGTATTTT.

This chain uses TRBV11-3 with TRBJ1-2; possibly TRBD1 for D (5 bases). The V and J ends lost 5 bases and 7 bases respectively, with 23 bases between them. The germline V gene has CDR1 SGHNT and CDR2 YENEEA. The CDR3 loop spans 16 amino acids. CDR3 residues: CASSPPRVRGLAGYTF. CDR3 in DNA: TGTGCCAGCAGCCCACCACGGGTGAGGGGATTAGCTGGCTACACCTTC.

This clone came up once. Written as DNA, the CDR3 is TGTGCCAGCAGGCGGGCGACAGATAGCAATCAGCCCCAGCATTTT. Its protein product is CASRRATDSNQPQHF. The chain couples TRBV2 to TRBJ1-5; TRBD1 is a possible D gene (5 bases). Trimming stripped 6 bases from V and 0 bases from J, with 12 bases between. CDR1 and CDR2 from the germline V gene are SNHLY and FYNNEI. The CDR3 runs to 15 residues.

This chain connects TRBV5-6 to TRBJ1-5; a possible D gene is TRBD1 (5 bases). The V end lost 4 bases, the J end lost 6 bases, and 14 bases lay between the germline ends. CDR3 length: 14 amino acids. The germline V gene has CDR1 SGHDT and CDR2 YYEEEE. The CDR3 protein is CASSLGGWGQPQHF. The CDR3 DNA sequence: TGTGCCAGCAGCCTTGGGGGGTGGGGTCAGCCCCAGCATTTT. Using reference TRBV5-6 and TRBJ1-5 for the parts outside the CDR3, the full variable domain is DAGVTQSPTHLIKTRGQQVTLRCSPKSGHDTVSWYQQALGQGPQFIFQYYEEEERQRGNFPDRFSGHQFPNYSSELNVNALLLGDSALYLCASSLGGWGQPQHFGDGTRLSIL.

The chain is built from TRBV7-9 and TRBJ1-4; D is ambiguous. Deletions cut 1 base from V and 4 bases from J, with 13 bases between. CDR1 is SEHNR, CDR2 FQNEAQ, per germline (reference sequence). This CDR3 has 16 amino acids. DNA for the CDR3: TGTGCCAGCAGCTTAGTCGGGGAGGACCTTAATGAAAAACTGTTTTTT. This gives the protein CASSLVGEDLNEKLFF.

The chain carries TRBV27 and TRBJ2-2; D remains unclear. V lost 11 bases and J 4 bases, leaving 8 bases between the germline ends. Germline values: CDR1 MNHEY, CDR2 SMNVEV (reference sequence). The CDR3 spans 11 residues. Here the CDR3 reads CAGLVTGELFF. DNA of the CDR3: TGTGCCGGATTGGTCACCGGGGAGCTGTTTTTT.

The rearrangement links TRBV24-1 to TRBJ2-7, with D unresolved. Trimming stripped 3 bases from V and 3 bases from J, with 5 bases between. The germline gives CDR1 KGHDR, CDR2 SFDVKD. The CDR3 has 12 amino acids. The CDR3: CATSDGIYEQYF. For the CDR3, the DNA is TGTGCCACCAGTGATGGTATCTACGAGCAGTACTTC.

The chain has TRBV4-1 and TRBJ1-2, with TRBD1 as a possible D gene (5 bases). The length of the CDR3 is 15 residues. V gave up 0 bases and J gave up 3 bases, with 11 bases separating them. Germline V gene data show CDR1 as MGHRA and CDR2 as YSYEKL. For the CDR3, the DNA is TGCGCCAGCAGCCAAGATCCGGGGGGGGACTATGGCTACACCTTC. The encoded protein is CASSQDPGGDYGYTF.

The genes are TRBV10-3 and TRBJ1-1, with a weak D call TRBD1 (6 bases). This CDR3 contains 14 residues. Trimming took 7 bases from V and 0 from J, leaving 12 bases between them. Germline V CDR1 and CDR2: ENHRY, SYGVKD. In DNA, the CDR3 is TGTGCCATCAATCCTGGACAGCTGAACACTGAAGCTTTCTTT. Translating gives CAINPGQLNTEAFF.